This paragraph reports one T cell receptor beta chain. Its specificity is unknown. CDR3 length: 14 residues. V was shortened by 0 bases and J by 8 bases, with 12 bases between the two germline ends. Germline loops: CDR1 SGHRS, CDR2 YFSETQ. Naive CD8 cells, CD45RO-negative and positively selected for CCR7, excluded terminally differentiated effector memory CD45RA+ cells. Measured with immunoSEQ multiplex PCR; TCRdb has only the in-frame clones, and not every one. The table has nearly 2 million clones, approximately 94% seen once. These data come from a study of shared clonotypes between healthy human individuals. Study-level points and caveats: Genetic and exposure-history diversity was limited by the small donor number. Estimated clonotype richness was generally higher in naive than memory subsets.

The chain is built from TRBV5-1 and TRBJ2-1; D gene unclear. The receptor comes from a man aged 18 to 29 in good health. The material sequenced was naive CD8+ T cells sorted from blood. DNA for the CDR3: TGCGCCAGCAGCTTGGCGATGGACCTCGATGAGCAGTTCTTC. It encodes CASSLAMDLDEQFF.